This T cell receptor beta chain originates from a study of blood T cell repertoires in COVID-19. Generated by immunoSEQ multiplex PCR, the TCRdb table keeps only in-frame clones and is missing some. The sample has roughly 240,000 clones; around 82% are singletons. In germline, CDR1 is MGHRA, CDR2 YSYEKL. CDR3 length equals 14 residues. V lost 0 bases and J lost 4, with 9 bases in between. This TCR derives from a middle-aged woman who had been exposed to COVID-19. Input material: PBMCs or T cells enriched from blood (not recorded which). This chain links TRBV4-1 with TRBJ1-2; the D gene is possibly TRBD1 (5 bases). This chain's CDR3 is CASSQDKGIYGYTF. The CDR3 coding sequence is TGCGCCAGCAGCCAAGACAAGGGGATCTATGGCTACACCTTC.